This entry features one TCR beta chain sequence. Time point meaning: peripheral blood 6 weeks after treatment start. Urothelial carcinoma in patients was locally advanced or metastatic. This sample is part of a study of PD-L1 blockade in urothelial cancer. PCRs were each spiked with synthetic TCR analog templates. Only in-frame clones appear in the TCRdb table, and some are missing; sequencing was by immunoSEQ multiplex PCR. The sample lists about 44,000 clones; more than 80% were seen once. The receptor's source is a man in his 70s with urothelial cancer. Sequenced here: PBMCs, sampled around atezolizumab (anti-PD-L1) treatment.

The CDR3 coding sequence is TGTGCCAGCAGCTTTGAGGGTGTTGGTGGCTACACCTTC. It yields the protein CASSFEGVGGYTF. The chain joins TRBV7-9 to TRBJ1-2; D remains unclear. CDR3 length: 13 residues. The V and J ends lost 3 bases and 7 bases respectively, with 12 bases between them. CDR1 and CDR2 from the germline V gene are SEHNR and FQNEAQ (reference sequence).